This T cell receptor beta chain was obtained from a study of blood T cell repertoires in COVID-19. Germline loops: CDR1 LNHDA, CDR2 SQIVND (reference sequence). The V and J ends lost 3 bases and 2 bases, in that order; junction bases with no gene match: 13. The CDR3 length is 18 residues. Original handling: Cell counts per sample came from amplifying reference gene primers. Profiled with immunoSEQ multiplex PCR; TCRdb holds only in-frame clones, not every one. V and J calls and clone size come straight from that table; D and trimming were deduced from the DNA. The table includes about 280,000 clones, approximately 83% detected once.

Sequencing was carried out using peripheral blood. The TCR sequence derives from a woman between 45 and 65 years old who had recovered from COVID-19. The chain is built from TRBV19 and TRBJ2-7; 10 nucleotides match TRBD1. The CDR3 region is CASSMTGTGAHLPYEQYF. CDR3 sequence (DNA): TGTGCCAGTAGTATGACGGGGACAGGGGCCCATCTACCCTACGAGCAGTACTTC.